Shown below are 27 T cell receptor beta chains from a single sample sequenced in a study of cytomegalovirus exposure and HLA in healthy donors. Assay: immunoSEQ multiplex PCR; the TCRdb copy retains only in-frame clones and omits some. The sample holds about 150,000 clones, about 86% seen once. Sequencing was performed on PBMCs. The receptors were sampled from a human donor in good health.

This clone was observed a few times. The rearrangement joins TRBV6-4 to TRBJ1-1, with unresolved D. CDR3 length: 13 residues. CDR1 is MRHNA and CDR2 is SNTAGT in the germline V gene. Trimming removed 4 bases from V and 2 bases from J, with 8 bases in between. This CDR3 is CASSVTINTEAFF. CDR3 coding DNA: TGTGCCAGCAGTGTTACAATCAACACTGAAGCTTTCTTT.

The chain carries TRBV5-1 and TRBJ1-2; the D gene is possibly TRBD1 (5 bases). This CDR3 is built from 17 residues. Germline-derived CDR1 and CDR2 are SGHRS and YFSETQ. V was clipped by 1 base and J by 7 bases, with 23 bases between them. Here the CDR3 reads CASSLLVFAGAGAGYTF. DNA of the CDR3: TGCGCCAGCAGCTTGCTCGTTTTCGCAGGTGCTGGGGCTGGCTACACCTTC.

V and J are TRBV5-1 and TRBJ1-1; no firm D call. This CDR3 has 13 residues. Trimming took off 2 bases at V and 7 bases at J, with 12 bases between the two ends. Germline values: CDR1 SGHRS, CDR2 YFSETQ. The CDR3 bases are TGCGCCAGCAGCTTTGACACGGCAAGTGAAGCTTTCTTT. It yields the protein CASSFDTASEAFF.

The chain links TRBV29-1 to TRBJ2-2; TRBD2 agrees at 9 bases. Germline V lookup: CDR1 SQVTM, CDR2 ANQGSEA. This CDR3 contains 14 residues. The V and J ends lost 4 bases and 3 bases, in that order; junction bases with no gene match: 3. CDR3: CSVGAGGDTGELFF. The CDR3 nucleotides are TGCAGCGTTGGGGCGGGGGGGGACACCGGGGAGCTGTTTTTT.

The chain links TRBV5-1 to TRBJ2-2; maybe TRBD1 (6 bases). The CDR3 consists of 13 residues. Trimming cost V 0 bases and J 9 bases, with 9 bases left between them. The germline V gene encodes CDR1 SGHRS and CDR2 YFSETQ. In DNA, the CDR3 is TGCGCCAGCAGCTTGGAAGGGGGAAGGGAGCTGTTTTTT. As protein: CASSLEGGRELFF. Drawing the rest from reference TRBV5-1 and TRBJ2-2, the complete variable domain is KAGVTQTPRYLIKTRGQQVTLSCSPISGHRSVSWYQQTPGQGLQFLFEYFSETQRNKGNFPGRFSGRQFSNSRSEMNVSTLELGDSALYLCASSLEGGRELFFGEGSRLTVL.

This chain joins TRBV5-1 and TRBJ1-1; the match to TRBD1 covers 7 bases. Per germline, CDR1 SGHRS and CDR2 YFSETQ. V lost 4 bases to trimming and J lost 1 base; unmatched junction nucleotides: 7. This CDR3 spans 15 amino acids. The CDR3 bases are TGCGCCAGCAGCCCTCAGACAGGGAGGAACACTGAAGCTTTCTTT. This gives the protein CASSPQTGRNTEAFF.

The gene calls are TRBV6-6 and TRBJ2-1; 8 nucleotides align to TRBD2. Trimming cost V 7 bases and J 4 bases; bases outside gene matches: 3. Germline values: CDR1 MNHNY, CDR2 SVGAGI (reference sequence). CDR3 size: 13 residues. CDR3 nucleotide sequence: TGTGCCAGCATACTAGCGGAGTACAATGAGCAGTTCTTC. Amino acids: CASILAEYNEQFF.

The chain has TRBV30 and TRBJ2-7; 7 nucleotides match TRBD1. Germline CDR1 is GTSNPN and CDR2 is SVGIG (reference sequence). V lost 3 bases, J lost 6 bases, and 8 bases stayed unmatched. This CDR3 has 13 amino acids. CDR3 in amino acids: CAWSGQAPAEQYF. CDR3 nucleotides: TGTGCCTGGAGCGGACAGGCTCCGGCCGAGCAGTACTTC. The complete variable domain, with remaining parts taken from reference TRBV30 and TRBJ2-7, reads SQTIHQWPATLVQPVGSPLSLECTVEGTSNPNLYWYRQAAGRGLQLLFYSVGIGQISSEVPQNLSASRPQDRQFILSSKKLLLSDSGFYLCAWSGQAPAEQYFGPGTRLTVT.

As DNA, the CDR3 is TGCAGCATCCATGGGAAGAGTGGAGGCACTGAAGCTTTCTTT. Protein product: CSIHGKSGGTEAFF. The chain employs TRBV29-1 and TRBJ1-1; no definite D call. The germline gives CDR1 SQVTM, CDR2 ANQGSEA. CDR3 length equals 14 residues. Trimming removed 8 bases from V and 4 bases from J, with 20 bases in between.

The chain has TRBV14 and TRBJ1-2; perhaps TRBD1 as D (6 bases). Trimming removed 1 base from V and 6 bases from J, with 18 bases in between. The germline gives CDR1 SGHDN, CDR2 FVKESK. The CDR3 loop spans 16 amino acids. The CDR3 bases are TGTGCCAGCAGCCAAGTGGCAGGGGCCCAGGGCCATGGCTACACCTTC. Translated, it gives CASSQVAGAQGHGYTF.

This chain uses TRBV10-1 with TRBJ1-6; 9 bases align to TRBD1. CDR1 WNHNN and CDR2 SYGVQD come from the germline V gene (reference sequence). The trim removed 5 bases at V and 9 bases at J, leaving 8 bases unmatched. The CDR3 totals 15 residues. The CDR3 here is CASSPRQGDCSPLHF. The CDR3 region has the DNA TGCGCCAGCAGTCCTCGACAGGGGGATTGTTCACCCCTCCACTTT.

The V gene is TRBV7-9, the J gene TRBJ2-1; the match to TRBD1 covers 12 bases. V gave up 1 base and J gave up 10 bases; unmatched junction bases: 2. The length of the CDR3 is 14 residues. Germline V gene lookup returns CDR1 SEHNR and CDR2 FQNEAQ (reference sequence). CDR3 DNA: TGTGCCAGCAGCTTAGTGGGGACAGGGGGCGAGCAGTTCTTC. It encodes CASSLVGTGGEQFF.

Only a few counts were recorded for this clone. The genes are TRBV5-4 and TRBJ2-7; TRBD2 agrees at 13 bases. The J segment lost 4 bases and the V segment lost 5 bases, leaving 0 bases of the junction unmatched. Germline values: CDR1 SGHNT, CDR2 YYREEE (reference sequence). The CDR3 is made up of 13 amino acids. The CDR3 reads CASRTSGGYEQYF. For the CDR3, the DNA is TGTGCCAGCAGGACTAGCGGGGGGTACGAGCAGTACTTC.

This clone was picked up a small number of times. V gene TRBV4-2 combines with J gene TRBJ2-3; D is uncertain. The CDR3 loop spans 15 amino acids. Per the germline V gene, CDR1 is LGHNA and CDR2 is YNFKEQ. V gave up 0 bases and J gave up 3 bases, with 10 bases separating them. As DNA, the CDR3 is TGTGCCAGCAGCCAAGATCCTGTCCCGACAGATACGCAGTATTTT. Its translation is CASSQDPVPTDTQYF.

This clone was counted between two and nine times. The chain employs TRBV14 and TRBJ2-1; unclear D gene. Germline assignment: CDR1 SGHDN and CDR2 FVKESK. The CDR3 consists of 15 residues. V shed 5 bases and J shed 0 bases, with 11 bases lying between them. CDR3 nucleotides: TGTGCCAGCAGCTTTAGCTCCTCCTCCTACAATGAGCAGTTCTTC. It codes for CASSFSSSSYNEQFF.

Only one count was recorded for this clone. V is TRBV9 and J is TRBJ2-3, with 7 bases identical to TRBD2. In germline, CDR1 is SGDLS, CDR2 YYNGEE. The CDR3 has 15 residues. Trimming at V came to 0 bases and at J to 5 bases, leaving 6 bases not matched to a gene. The CDR3 bases are TGTGCCAGCAGCGTAGCTCATGGGGGGGGAGATACGCAGTATTTT. Residues: CASSVAHGGGDTQYF.

In nucleotides, the CDR3 is TGTGCCAGCAGTACGACAAAGCGGTCCTACGAGCAGTACTTC. Translation: CASSTTKRSYEQYF. The rearrangement uses TRBV28 and TRBJ2-7, with D perhaps TRBD2 (5 bases). There are 14 residues in the CDR3. CDR1 MDHEN and CDR2 SYDVKM come from the germline V gene. Trimming removed 5 bases from V and 1 base from J, with 12 bases in between.

The CDR3 protein is CASSWGLAGDYNEQFF. As DNA, the CDR3 is TGTGCCAGCAGCTGGGGACTAGCGGGAGACTACAATGAGCAGTTCTTC. J is TRBJ2-1 and V is TRBV7-8, with 14 bases identical to TRBD2. The CDR3 is 16 residues long. The trim removed 4 bases at V and 3 bases at J, leaving 2 bases unmatched. The V gene's germline CDR1 is SGHVS and CDR2 FQNEAQ. The full variable domain, with the rest looked up from reference TRBV7-8 and TRBJ2-1, is GAGVSQSPRYKVAKRGQDVALRCDPISGHVSLFWYQQALGQGPEFLTYFQNEAQLDKSGLPSDRFFAERPEGSVSTLKIQRTQQEDSAVYLCASSWGLAGDYNEQFFGPGTRLTVL.

This clone was picked up a small number of times. The chain employs TRBV19 and TRBJ1-2; no clear D. V was cut by 5 bases and J by 4 bases, with 14 bases left in between. The CDR3 totals 14 residues. Germline V gene data show CDR1 as LNHDA and CDR2 as SQIVND (reference sequence). The DNA of the CDR3 is TGTGCCAGTAGTCATACCACAGACGTCTATGGCTACACCTTC. Amino acid sequence: CASSHTTDVYGYTF.

The chain has TRBV6-6 and TRBJ1-2; possibly TRBD1 for D (5 bases). The V gene lost 4 bases and the J gene lost 1 base, with 10 bases spanning the gap. The length of the CDR3 is 14 residues. The germline V gene encodes CDR1 MNHNY and CDR2 SVGAGI (reference sequence). Here the CDR3 DNA reads TGTGCCAGCAGTTCCGGGAGGGGTAACTATGGCTACACCTTC. It yields the protein CASSSGRGNYGYTF.

This clone has just a few counts. The chain employs TRBV7-9 and TRBJ2-7; 8 nucleotides match TRBD2. The CDR3 contains 15 residues. The germline V gene encodes CDR1 SEHNR and CDR2 FQNEAQ (reference sequence). V shed 5 bases and J 3 bases; nucleotides not matched to a gene: 9. CDR3 protein: CASSLGGTSLYEQYF. The CDR3 DNA is TGTGCCAGCAGCCTAGGAGGGACTAGTCTCTACGAGCAGTACTTC.

V and J are TRBV27 and TRBJ1-5; TRBD1 matches 8 bases. The germline V gene encodes CDR1 MNHEY and CDR2 SMNVEV (reference sequence). The CDR3 runs to 15 residues. V lost 8 bases to trimming and J lost 2 bases; unmatched junction nucleotides: 8. Here the CDR3 DNA reads TGTGCCAGCGCACACAGGGGGTCGGGCAATCAGCCCCAGCATTTT. This sequence encodes CASAHRGSGNQPQHF.

This chain joins TRBV5-4 and TRBJ2-3; perhaps TRBD2 as D (6 bases). Trimming removed 8 bases at V and 5 bases at J, with 21 bases between. The CDR3 is 15 amino acids. Germline V gene lookup returns CDR1 SGHNT and CDR2 YYREEE (reference sequence). The CDR3: CASRPGGGIGDTQYF. CDR3 DNA: TGTGCCAGTAGGCCCGGGGGAGGTATAGGAGATACGCAGTATTTT.

The chain links TRBV7-9 to TRBJ2-3; unclear D gene. This CDR3 is 14 amino acids long. V dropped 5 bases and J dropped 1 base, with 10 bases sitting between them. Germline CDR1 SEHNR, CDR2 FQNEAQ (reference sequence). The DNA of the CDR3 is TGTGCCAGCAGCCTGAACTCGGGCACAGATACGCAGTATTTT. Amino acid sequence: CASSLNSGTDTQYF.

The genes are TRBV27 and TRBJ2-3; D may be TRBD2 (6 bases). Germline V gene data show CDR1 as MNHEY and CDR2 as SMNVEV (reference sequence). V was cut by 8 bases and J by 2 bases, with 14 bases left in between. The CDR3 is made up of 14 amino acids. The CDR3 bases are TGTGCCAGCCGCCACCGGGGGAACACAGATACGCAGTATTTT. This gives the protein CASRHRGNTDTQYF.

This clone appeared once. The genes are TRBV27 and TRBJ2-1; tentatively, D is TRBD2 (5 bases). The ends were cut back, 0 bases at V and 10 bases at J, with 28 bases in the middle. Germline CDR1 is MNHEY and CDR2 is SMNVEV (reference sequence). The CDR3 is made up of 19 amino acids. CDR3 sequence (DNA): TGTGCCAGCAGTTTATCCTCTTTGGGTACCCAAACGAGTACTAGAGAGCAGTTCTTC. As protein: CASSLSSLGTQTSTREQFF.

The CDR3 nucleotides are TGCGCCAGCAGCCCCGTGCCGGGGAGCTCCTACAATGAGCAGTTCTTC. It encodes CASSPVPGSSYNEQFF. V is TRBV4-3 and J is TRBJ2-1, with TRBD2 as a possible D gene (5 bases). The V and J ends lost 4 bases and 0 bases respectively, with 13 bases between them. CDR1 LGHNA and CDR2 YSLEER come from the germline V gene. This CDR3 comprises 16 residues.